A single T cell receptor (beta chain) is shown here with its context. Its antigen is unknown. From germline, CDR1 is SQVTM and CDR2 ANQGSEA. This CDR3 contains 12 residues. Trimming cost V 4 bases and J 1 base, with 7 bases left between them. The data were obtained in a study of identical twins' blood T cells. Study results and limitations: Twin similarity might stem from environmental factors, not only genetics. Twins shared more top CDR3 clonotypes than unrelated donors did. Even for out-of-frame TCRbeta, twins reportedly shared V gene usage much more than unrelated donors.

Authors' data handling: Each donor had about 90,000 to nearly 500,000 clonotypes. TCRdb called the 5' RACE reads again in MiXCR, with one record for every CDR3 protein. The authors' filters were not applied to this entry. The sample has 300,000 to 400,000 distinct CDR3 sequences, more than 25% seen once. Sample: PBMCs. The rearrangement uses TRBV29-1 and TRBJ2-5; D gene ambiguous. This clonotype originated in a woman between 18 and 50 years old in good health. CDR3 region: CSVVRAQETQYF. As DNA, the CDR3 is TGCAGCGTTGTACGGGCCCAAGAGACCCAGTACTTC. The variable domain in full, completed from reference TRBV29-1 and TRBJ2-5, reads SAVISQKPSRDICQRGTSLTIQCQVDSQVTMMFWYRQQPGQSLTLIATANQGSEATYESGFVIDKFPISRPNLTFSTLTVSNMSPEDSSIYLCSVVRAQETQYFGPGTRLLVL.